The next 20 T cell receptor beta chains were all read from a single sample in a study of T cells after yellow fever vaccination. TCRdb ran MiXCR on the 5' RACE reads and lists one entry per CDR3 protein. Of approximately 610,000 distinct CDR3 sequences in the sample, about 17% are singletons; the top ten hold roughly a sixth. The material sequenced was PBMCs, taken less than 6 days after the first yellow fever vaccination. These receptors were collected from a man aged 18 to 30 who received the YFV17D yellow fever vaccine.

The chain links TRBV29-1 to TRBJ1-1, with 7 bases matching TRBD1. The CDR3 covers 13 residues. The V gene end was trimmed by 6 bases and the J gene end by 5 bases; junction bases not matched to a gene: 9. CDR1 SQVTM and CDR2 ANQGSEA come from the germline V gene. The DNA of the CDR3 is TGCAGCGTACTGACAGGGACGAGAACTGAAGCTTTCTTT. Amino acid sequence: CSVLTGTRTEAFF.

This clonotype was observed a handful of times. The chain couples TRBV20-1 to TRBJ2-7, with unresolved D. This CDR3 is built from 13 residues. The V gene lost 3 bases and the J gene lost 2 bases, with 11 bases spanning the gap. Germline-derived CDR1 and CDR2 are DFQATT and SNEGSKA (reference sequence). In DNA, the CDR3 is TGCAGTGCTAGCGCGGTTAGTGCCTACGAGCAGTACTTC. This sequence encodes CSASAVSAYEQYF.

This clonotype came up a few times. V is TRBV5-6 and J is TRBJ2-7; possibly TRBD1 or TRBD2 for D (5 bases each). Per germline, CDR1 SGHDT and CDR2 YYEEEE. This CDR3 contains 17 residues. V lost 0 bases and J lost 3, with 19 bases in between. The CDR3 region is CASSLVGADASLYEQYV. Here the CDR3 DNA reads TGTGCCAGCAGCTTGGTAGGGGCAGACGCTAGCCTCTACGAGCAGTACGTC.

This clonotype is a singleton in its sample. The CDR3 here is CASRDPRASYEQYF. CDR3 DNA: TGCGCCAGCAGGGACCCCAGGGCTTCCTACGAGCAGTACTTC. The V call is TRBV5-1, the J call TRBJ2-7; perhaps TRBD1 as D (5 bases). The CDR3 contains 14 residues. Germline CDR1 SGHRS, CDR2 YFSETQ. The V and J ends lost 5 bases and 1 base respectively, with 13 bases between them.

This clonotype was counted ten times or more. This chain joins TRBV6-4 and TRBJ2-1; D possibly corresponds to TRBD2 (7 bases). This CDR3 contains 19 residues. Trimming took 6 bases from V and 0 from J, leaving 24 bases between them. Germline lookup yields CDR1 MRHNA and CDR2 SNTAGT. The CDR3 DNA sequence: TGTGCCAGCAGCCCCGGTGGGGCGGGGGCCGCGAGCTCCTACAATGAGCAGTTCTTC. Its protein product is CASSPGGAGAASSYNEQFF.

This clonotype was recorded a few times. The chain combines TRBV3-1 with TRBJ1-5, with 7 bases fitting TRBD1. The length of the CDR3 is 14 residues. V shed 5 bases and J 5 bases; nucleotides not matched to a gene: 6. Germline V CDR1 and CDR2: LGHDT, YNNKEL (reference sequence). CDR3 residues: CASSERQGYQPQHF. The CDR3 region has the DNA TGTGCCAGCAGCGAGCGACAGGGTTATCAGCCCCAGCATTTT.

This clonotype came up a few times. The chain links TRBV5-1 to TRBJ2-3; D may correspond to TRBD1 or TRBD2 (5 bases each). CDR1 and CDR2 (germline): SGHRS, YFSETQ. The V gene lost 3 bases and the J gene lost 0 bases, with 11 bases spanning the gap. CDR3 length equals 15 residues. CDR3 residues: CASSYPRDSTDTQYF. The CDR3 nucleotides read TGCGCCAGCAGCTACCCGAGGGACAGCACAGATACGCAGTATTTT.

This clonotype was detected a few times. The rearrangement joins TRBV6-1 to TRBJ2-1; TRBD1 matches at 7 bases. Germline V gene lookup returns CDR1 MNHNS and CDR2 SASEGT. The CDR3 consists of 17 residues. Germline trimming cut 6 bases from V and 1 base from J; bases unmatched to any gene: 12. The chain's CDR3 is CASRRDTGVWSYNEQFF. For the CDR3, the DNA is TGTGCCAGCAGGAGGGACACAGGGGTATGGTCCTACAATGAGCAGTTCTTC.

This clonotype has just a few counts. The V gene is TRBV6-1, the J gene TRBJ2-3, with D hard to call. There are 15 residues in the CDR3. Germline CDR1 MNHNS, CDR2 SASEGT. Trimming stripped 5 bases from V and 4 bases from J, with 16 bases between. CDR3 amino acids: CASSKIRPSADTQYF. In DNA form, the CDR3 reads TGTGCCAGCAGTAAGATCAGGCCTTCGGCAGATACGCAGTATTTT.

This clonotype was counted between two and nine times. V gene TRBV6-2 or TRBV6-3 combines with J gene TRBJ2-1; 8 bases are a match to TRBD2. The V and J ends lost 2 bases and 0 bases, in that order; junction bases with no gene match: 3. Germline-derived CDR1 and CDR2 are MNHEY and SVGEGT. This CDR3 is 16 amino acids long. The CDR3 bases are TGTGCCAGCAGTTACCGGGAGGGGCCCTCCTACAATGAGCAGTTCTTC. Translated, it gives CASSYREGPSYNEQFF.

This clonotype was seen a few times. The chain combines TRBV20-1 with TRBJ2-5, with D maybe TRBD2 (6 bases). V dropped 0 bases and J dropped 7 bases, with 21 bases sitting between them. This CDR3 contains 16 residues. Germline CDR1 DFQATT, CDR2 SNEGSKA (reference sequence). The CDR3 region is CSARDPRQMGAGTQYF. The CDR3 DNA reads TGCAGTGCTAGAGACCCCCGACAGATGGGAGCGGGGACCCAGTACTTC.

This clonotype showed up just a few times. This chain connects TRBV7-3 to TRBJ1-1; 7 nucleotides line up with TRBD1. V dropped 2 bases and J dropped 0; count of bases not matched to a gene: 6. The CDR3 is made up of 16 amino acids. In germline, CDR1 is SGHTA, CDR2 FQGTGA. The CDR3 DNA reads as TGTGCCAGCAGCTTAGGGGGAGGGGGCATGAACACTGAAGCTTTCTTT. This translates into CASSLGGGGMNTEAFF.

The sample holds a few counts of this clonotype. The CDR3 protein is CASSLFGGASNEQFF. For the CDR3, the DNA is TGCGCCAGCAGCTTGTTTGGCGGGGCTAGCAATGAGCAGTTCTTC. The V gene is TRBV5-1, the J gene TRBJ2-1; tentatively, D is TRBD2 (6 bases). Looked up from germline, CDR1 is SGHRS and CDR2 is YFSETQ. This CDR3 has 15 amino acids. Trimming removed 1 base at V and 6 bases at J, with 14 bases between.

This clonotype came up a few times. The V and J genes are TRBV30 and TRBJ2-2; no clear D. Germline loops: CDR1 GTSNPN, CDR2 SVGIG (reference sequence). V lost 3 bases and J 1 base, leaving 3 bases between the germline ends. The CDR3 contains 12 residues. The DNA of the CDR3 is TGTGCCTGGAGGGAGAACACCGGGGAGCTGTTTTTT. Encoded protein: CAWRENTGELFF.

This clonotype was detected only a few times. The chain is built from TRBV5-1 and TRBJ1-6, with D unclear. The V gene lost 3 bases and the J gene lost 0 bases, with 10 bases spanning the gap. This CDR3 comprises 16 residues. Germline V gene sequence: CDR1 SGHRS, CDR2 YFSETQ. The CDR3 protein is CASSSHQSSYNSPLHF. The CDR3, as DNA: TGCGCCAGCAGCTCCCACCAGAGCTCCTATAATTCACCCCTCCACTTT.

The V call is TRBV4-2, the J call TRBJ2-3, with 11 bases matching TRBD1. The CDR3 spans 17 residues. Trimming took 4 bases from V and 5 from J; bases not matched to a gene: 11. Germline-derived CDR1 and CDR2 are LGHNA and YNFKEQ. In DNA, the CDR3 is TGTGCCAGCAGCCCTATACAGGACAGGGGGCTGAAAGATACGCAGTATTTT. Amino acids: CASSPIQDRGLKDTQYF.

This chain links TRBV7-9 with TRBJ1-1; D gene uncertain. Germline assignment: CDR1 SEHNR and CDR2 FQNEAQ (reference sequence). The V end lost 5 bases, the J end lost 2 bases, and 9 bases lay between the germline ends. The CDR3 has 13 amino acids. The CDR3 spells CASSLQINTEAFF. CDR3 nucleotide sequence: TGTGCCAGCAGCCTACAGATTAACACTGAAGCTTTCTTT. The full variable domain, completed using reference TRBV7-9 and TRBJ1-1, is DTGVSQNPRHKITKRGQNVTFRCDPISEHNRLYWYRQTLGQGPEFLTYFQNEAQLEKSRLLSDRFSAERPKGSFSTLEIQRTEQGDSAMYLCASSLQINTEAFFGQGTRLTVV.

The J gene is TRBJ1-4, the V gene TRBV27; no clear D gene. Germline V gene lookup returns CDR1 MNHEY and CDR2 SMNVEV (reference sequence). V was trimmed by 4 bases and J by 4 bases, leaving 10 bases between them. CDR3 length: 14 amino acids. The DNA of the CDR3 is TGTGCCAGCAGTTCGAGCGGGGATAATGAAAAACTGTTTTTT. Amino acid sequence: CASSSSGDNEKLFF.

This clonotype was counted only a few times. This chain uses TRBV10-3 with TRBJ2-3; 8 nucleotides match TRBD1. After removal of 7 bases from V and 2 bases from J, the junction contained 8 bases not matched to a gene. Germline V gene lookup returns CDR1 ENHRY and CDR2 SYGVKD. CDR3 length equals 15 residues. The CDR3 bases are TGTGCCATCACCCCGGGACAGGCACCCACAGATACGCAGTATTTT. Translated, it gives CAITPGQAPTDTQYF.

CDR3 loop: CASSLSNQRRETQYF. The CDR3 region has the DNA TGTGCCAGCAGTTTATCGAACCAGCGACGAGAGACCCAGTACTTC. This chain links TRBV27 with TRBJ2-5; D unresolved. V was pared by 0 bases and J by 4 bases, with 12 bases between. Per the germline V gene, CDR1 is MNHEY and CDR2 is SMNVEV (reference sequence). This CDR3 comprises 15 residues.